Shown below are 27 T cell receptor beta chains from a single sample sequenced in a study of radiotherapy plus CTLA-4 blockade in lung cancer. Sequencing was performed with immunoSEQ multiplex PCR; in TCRdb, only in-frame clones are kept and a portion is missing. The table includes tens of thousands of clones, approximately 84% detected once. Sequenced material: peripheral blood, taken from a patient treated with radiotherapy plus ipilimumab. These TCRs come from a human donor with non-small cell lung cancer whose response to radiotherapy plus ipilimumab could not be evaluated.

The chain combines TRBV9 with TRBJ1-3, with TRBD1 matching 7 bases. Per germline, CDR1 SGDLS and CDR2 YYNGEE. The CDR3 is 15 residues long. J lost 0 bases, V lost 4 bases, and 4 bases had no gene match. In DNA form, the CDR3 reads TGTGCCAGCAGCATCGGACAGGTCTCTGGAAACACCATATATTTT. Its translation is CASSIGQVSGNTIYF.

V and J are TRBV28 and TRBJ2-3; maybe TRBD2 (6 bases). Germline V gene lookup returns CDR1 MDHEN and CDR2 SYDVKM. The CDR3 runs to 14 residues. Trimming left V 5 bases short and J 6 bases short, with 15 bases between. CDR3 sequence: CASSPQGGGDTQYF. CDR3 nucleotide sequence: TGTGCCAGCAGTCCCCAAGGTGGAGGGGATACGCAGTATTTT.

This chain uses TRBV6-1 with TRBJ2-3; 13 nucleotides agree with TRBD2. V dropped 6 bases and J dropped 2; count of bases not matched to a gene: 2. The germline V gene has CDR1 MNHNS and CDR2 SASEGT. The length of the CDR3 is 15 residues. CDR3 region: CASRGLAGFTDTQYF. The CDR3 coding sequence is TGTGCCAGCAGGGGACTAGCGGGGTTCACAGATACGCAGTATTTT.

The chain recombines TRBV15 with TRBJ2-1; possibly TRBD2 for D (6 bases). Germline-derived CDR1 and CDR2 are LNHNV and YYDKDF (reference sequence). V dropped 1 base and J dropped 3 bases, with 13 bases sitting between them. CDR3 length: 16 amino acids. CDR3 loop: CATSRVLSGYYNEQFF. CDR3 bases: TGTGCCACCAGCAGAGTTCTAAGCGGGTACTACAATGAGCAGTTCTTC.

The chain is built from TRBV18 and TRBJ2-5; 8 bases fit TRBD1. The CDR3 spans 15 residues. In germline, CDR1 is KGHSH, CDR2 LQKENI. With 6 bases clipped from V and 4 bases from J, the junction kept 10 bases outside the gene matches. The CDR3 DNA is TGTGCCAGCTCGCCAGCGGACAGGGTAACAGAGACCCAGTACTTC. Its protein is CASSPADRVTETQYF.

V gene TRBV6-6 combines with J gene TRBJ2-7; TRBD1 is a possible D gene (7 bases). This CDR3 has 15 amino acids. V was cut by 3 bases and J by 1 base, with 13 bases left in between. Germline V CDR1 and CDR2: MNHNY, SVGAGI (reference sequence). CDR3 bases: TGTGCCAGCAGTTATTCGCAGGGGGGATCCTACGAGCAGTACTTC. Its protein is CASSYSQGGSYEQYF.

The chain joins TRBV2 to TRBJ1-1; tentatively, D is TRBD1 (5 bases). With 4 bases removed from V and 1 base from J, the gap between germline ends came to 13 bases. The CDR3 totals 15 residues. Germline CDR1 and CDR2: SNHLY and FYNNEI. CDR3 nucleotides: TGTGCCAGCAGTGGAACCCCCGGGGGGAACACTGAAGCTTTCTTT. This translates into CASSGTPGGNTEAFF. The entire variable domain, with the rest obtained from reference TRBV2 and TRBJ1-1, is as follows: EPEVTQTPSHQVTQMGQEVILRCVPISNHLYFYWYRQILGQKVEFLVSFYNNEISEKSEIFDDQFSVERPDGSNFTLKIRSTKLEDSAMYFCASSGTPGGNTEAFFGQGTRLTVV.

The J gene is TRBJ2-2, the V gene TRBV4-3, with D possibly TRBD2 on 5 matching bases. From germline, CDR1 is LGHNA and CDR2 YSLEER. V lost 0 bases and J lost 7, with 15 bases in between. The CDR3 length is 16 residues. Written as DNA, the CDR3 is TGCGCCAGCAGCCAAGAGTCGGCGGGTCTGGGCGGGGAGCTGTTTTTT. It specifies CASSQESAGLGGELFF.

The chain uses TRBV4-3 and TRBJ2-5, with a tentative D call TRBD2 (6 bases). From germline, CDR1 is LGHNA and CDR2 YSLEER. This CDR3 is 15 amino acids long. Trimming shortened V by 3 bases and J by 4 bases, and 15 bases separated the two germline ends. The CDR3 DNA reads as TGCGCCAGCAGCCAGACAGACGGGACTTTAGAGACCCAGTACTTC. It specifies CASSQTDGTLETQYF.

This clone was counted between two and nine times. The chain recombines TRBV30 with TRBJ1-1; maybe TRBD1 (5 bases). Germline CDR1 reads GTSNPN; CDR2 reads SVGIG (reference sequence). The CDR3 is made up of 12 amino acids. V dropped 1 base and J dropped 5 bases, with 8 bases sitting between them. CDR3 sequence (DNA): TGTGCCTGGAGTGACAGGACAACTGAAGCTTTCTTT. Translation gives CAWSDRTTEAFF.

The V gene is TRBV19, the J gene TRBJ2-2, with a tentative D call TRBD2 (6 bases). The CDR3 runs 14 residues. Between the trimmed V and J ends, which lost 4 bases and 1 base, there was a span of 7 bases. Germline V gene lookup returns CDR1 LNHDA and CDR2 SQIVND (reference sequence). Written as DNA, the CDR3 is TGTGCCAGTAGTAGGGGAGGGAACACCGGGGAGCTGTTTTTT. This translates into CASSRGGNTGELFF.

This chain uses TRBV6-6 with TRBJ2-1; 7 nucleotides line up with TRBD1. CDR1 MNHNY and CDR2 SVGAGI come from the germline V gene (reference sequence). V was clipped by 5 bases and J by 9 bases; unmatched bases: 4. The CDR3 runs 12 residues. CDR3 coding DNA: TGTGCCAGCAGTGACAGGGTGGGTGAGCAGTTCTTC. Translating gives CASSDRVGEQFF.

This clone was seen just once. The J gene is TRBJ2-7, the V gene TRBV6-1; 8 nucleotides line up with TRBD2. In germline, CDR1 is MNHNS, CDR2 SASEGT. V lost 5 bases to trimming and J lost 2 bases; unmatched junction nucleotides: 5. The CDR3 is 14 amino acids. CDR3 amino acids: CASSYTSGTYEQYF. In nucleotides, the CDR3 is TGTGCCAGCAGTTATACTAGCGGAACCTACGAGCAGTACTTC.

This clone was counted once. The genes are TRBV7-8 and TRBJ2-2; no firm D call. Germline loops: CDR1 SGHVS, CDR2 FQNEAQ. V dropped 4 bases and J dropped 3 bases, with 12 bases sitting between them. The CDR3 runs to 15 residues. CDR3 amino acids: CASSSRGEDTGELFF. DNA for the CDR3: TGTGCCAGCAGCTCCCGAGGAGAGGACACCGGGGAGCTGTTTTTT.

This sequence joins TRBV27 and TRBJ1-2, with D uncertain. The CDR3 sequence is 15 residues long. Per germline, CDR1 MNHEY and CDR2 SMNVEV (reference sequence). Trimming removed 3 bases at V and 6 bases at J, with 17 bases between. The DNA of the CDR3 is TGTGCCAGCAGTTTCCGGCAGGCCGCATTTAATGGCTACACCTTC. Its translation is CASSFRQAAFNGYTF.

The chain couples TRBV18 to TRBJ1-1, with TRBD1 matching over 7 bases. V lost 6 bases and J lost 1; bases outside the gene matches: 5. The V gene's germline CDR1 is KGHSH and CDR2 LQKENI. There are 14 residues in the CDR3. CDR3 sequence: CASSRGTANTEAFF. CDR3 coding DNA: TGTGCCAGCTCTCGTGGGACAGCGAACACTGAAGCTTTCTTT.

V gene TRBV5-4 combines with J gene TRBJ1-1, with D perhaps matching TRBD1 (6 bases). The germline gives CDR1 SGHNT, CDR2 YYREEE (reference sequence). This CDR3 comprises 15 residues. Between the trimmed V and J ends, which lost 3 bases and 0 bases, there was a span of 12 bases. Here the CDR3 DNA reads TGTGCCAGCAGCTCGGACAGCCAATTGAACACTGAAGCTTTCTTT. This translates into CASSSDSQLNTEAFF. The full variable domain, with the rest looked up from reference TRBV5-4 and TRBJ1-1, is ETGVTQSPTHLIKTRGQQVTLRCSSQSGHNTVSWYQQALGQGPQFIFQYYREEENGRGNFPPRFSGLQFPNYSSELNVNALELDDSALYLCASSSDSQLNTEAFFGQGTRLTVV.

This clone turned up a few times. The chain joins TRBV15 to TRBJ2-1; no firm D call. CDR3 length: 13 residues. The germline V gene has CDR1 LNHNV and CDR2 YYDKDF (reference sequence). The ends were cut back, 6 bases at V and 5 bases at J, with 11 bases in the middle. CDR3 loop: CATRSDFNNEQFF. The CDR3 DNA sequence: TGTGCCACCAGGAGTGACTTTAACAATGAGCAGTTCTTC. Full variable domain (missing parts from reference TRBV15 and TRBJ2-1): DAMVIQNPRYQVTQFGKPVTLSCSQTLNHNVMYWYQQKSSQAPKLLFHYYDKDFNNEADTPDNFQSRRPNTSFCFLDIRSPGLGDTAMYLCATRSDFNNEQFFGPGTRLTVL.

This chain connects TRBV6-6 to TRBJ1-2; D perhaps matches TRBD1 (5 bases). The CDR3 has 15 residues. Deletions cut 4 bases from V and 5 bases from J, with 17 bases between. The germline gives CDR1 MNHNY, CDR2 SVGAGI (reference sequence). Here the CDR3 reads CASSLGQGFRYGYTF. The CDR3 DNA reads TGTGCCAGCAGTTTGGGGCAGGGCTTCCGATATGGCTACACCTTC.

The chain has TRBV28 and TRBJ2-7; D is perhaps TRBD2 (6 bases). The germline V gene has CDR1 MDHEN and CDR2 SYDVKM. V lost 2 bases and J lost 7, with 12 bases in between. The CDR3 runs to 13 residues. Here the CDR3 DNA reads TGTGCCAGCAGTTTACACGGGACTCGGGAGCAGTACTTC. Encoded protein: CASSLHGTREQYF.

The chain has TRBV7-8 and TRBJ1-1, with TRBD1 identical over 11 bases. J gave up 5 bases and V 4 bases, and 6 bases lay outside the gene matches. Germline lookup yields CDR1 SGHVS and CDR2 FQNEAQ. The CDR3 has 15 residues. DNA of the CDR3: TGTGCCAGCAGCTATCCGGACAGGGGGCGGACTGAAGCTTTCTTT. The encoded protein is CASSYPDRGRTEAFF.

This chain links TRBV19 with TRBJ2-7, with TRBD1 identical over 12 bases. With V trimmed by 9 bases and J by 7 bases, 19 bases remained unmatched. This CDR3 is 17 amino acids long. Germline V gives CDR1 LNHDA, CDR2 SQIVND (reference sequence). DNA of the CDR3: TGTGCCAGGGACCAACCTCCCGGGGGACAGGGGGCCGATGAGCAGTACTTC. Amino acids: CARDQPPGGQGADEQYF.

This chain connects TRBV7-6 to TRBJ2-7; possible D gene TRBD1, 6 bases. The germline V and J ends were trimmed by 5 bases and 2 bases, with 16 bases remaining between them. This CDR3 is built from 15 residues. Germline V gene sequence: CDR1 SGHVS, CDR2 FNYEAQ. DNA for the CDR3: TGTGCCAGCAGCCCCGACGCGACAGGTCCCTACGAGCAGTACTTC. Encoded protein: CASSPDATGPYEQYF.

This chain links TRBV2 with TRBJ1-5; D not resolved. The CDR3 extends over 14 amino acids. Trimming cost V 4 bases and J 3 bases, with 10 bases left between them. CDR1 and CDR2 (germline): SNHLY, FYNNEI. CDR3 loop: CASSGSQINQPQHF. The CDR3 DNA sequence: TGTGCCAGCAGTGGCTCTCAGATCAATCAGCCCCAGCATTTT.

The chain recombines TRBV28 with TRBJ1-1; possibly TRBD1 for D (5 bases). Between the trimmed V and J ends, which lost 8 bases and 7 bases, there was a span of 17 bases. CDR1 MDHEN and CDR2 SYDVKM come from the germline V gene. This CDR3 is 13 amino acids long. The CDR3 nucleotides read TGTGCCAGCTACGTTTGGGGGGAAGGTGAAGCTTTCTTT. Translating it yields CASYVWGEGEAFF.

V and J are TRBV27 and TRBJ2-3; 8 bases are shared with TRBD2. The CDR3 runs to 16 residues. In germline, CDR1 is MNHEY, CDR2 SMNVEV (reference sequence). The J segment lost 2 bases and the V segment lost 3 bases, leaving 7 bases of the junction unmatched. CDR3 nucleotides: TGTGCCAGCAGTTTCAAAGCGGGAGACTACACAGATACGCAGTATTTT. This codes for CASSFKAGDYTDTQYF.

This chain joins TRBV28 and TRBJ1-5; 7 bases match TRBD1. CDR1 and CDR2 (germline): MDHEN, SYDVKM. There are 15 residues in the CDR3. V shed 2 bases, J shed 7 bases, and the junction held 8 bases outside the gene matches. CDR3 DNA sequence: TGTGCCAGCAGTTTACACTCAGGGGGTGGCCAGCCCCAGCATTTT. Translating it yields CASSLHSGGGQPQHF.